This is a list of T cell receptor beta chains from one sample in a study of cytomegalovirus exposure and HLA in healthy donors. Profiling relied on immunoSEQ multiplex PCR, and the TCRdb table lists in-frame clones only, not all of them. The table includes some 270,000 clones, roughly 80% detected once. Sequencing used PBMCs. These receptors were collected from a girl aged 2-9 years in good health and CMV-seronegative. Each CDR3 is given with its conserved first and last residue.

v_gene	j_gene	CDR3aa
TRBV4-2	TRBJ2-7	CASSPSGRDYEQYF
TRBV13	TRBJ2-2	CASSLAQVGTGELFF
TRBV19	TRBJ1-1	CASTVNTEAFF
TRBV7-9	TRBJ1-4	CASSLVQANEKLFF
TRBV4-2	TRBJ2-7	CASSQGVIRGGTYYEQYF
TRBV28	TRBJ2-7	CASSDSSGPYSSYEQYF
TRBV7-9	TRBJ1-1	CASSSGQNTEAFF
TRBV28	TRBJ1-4	CASRKQGEEKLFF
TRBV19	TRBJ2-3	CASSIAASGSAQGTQYF
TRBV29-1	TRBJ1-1	CSSSTGLNTEAFF
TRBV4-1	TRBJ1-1	CASREIDRANTEAFF
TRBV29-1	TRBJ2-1	CSVEQGSRLAGVNEQFF
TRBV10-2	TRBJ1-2	CATQSQDRDAYTF
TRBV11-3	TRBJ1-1	CASSPPLLTGSDTEAFF
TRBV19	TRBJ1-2	CASSIPGINPYYGYTF
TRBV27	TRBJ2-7	CASSDLAGPTYEQYF
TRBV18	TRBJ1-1	CASSPASRGRNTEAFF
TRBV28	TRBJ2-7	CASSPRTASYEQYF
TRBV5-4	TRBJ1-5	CASGRDSNQPQHF
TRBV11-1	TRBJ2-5	CASSLWQSQETQYF
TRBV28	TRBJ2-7	CASIPRGGIKSYEQYF
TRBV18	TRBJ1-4	CASSTGQMNEKLFF
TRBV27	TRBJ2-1	CASSSTSGSSYNEQFF
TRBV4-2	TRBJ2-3	CAAGGGRGGNTQYF
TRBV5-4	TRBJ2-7	CASSDGLTYEQYF
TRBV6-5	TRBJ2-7	CASRRIHEQYF
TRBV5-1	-	CASSLLSRGISEQYF
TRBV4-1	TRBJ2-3	CASSYISDTQYF
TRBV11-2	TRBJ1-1	CASSLGPGNEAFF
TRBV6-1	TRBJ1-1	CASSARQGAWNTEAFF
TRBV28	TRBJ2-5	CASSPETGGFETQYF
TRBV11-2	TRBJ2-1	CASQARRGAWSHEQFF
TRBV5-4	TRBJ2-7	CASSPHQGAAYEQYF